Listed below are T cell receptor beta chains from one sample, sequenced in a study of OX40 agonist ivuxolimab in advanced cancers. Sequencing was performed with immunoSEQ multiplex PCR; in TCRdb, only in-frame clones are kept and a portion is missing. The table includes roughly 41,000 clones, 88% detected once. The material was CD4+ or CD8+ T cells sorted from blood, obtained in a trial of the OX40 agonist ivuxolimab. The receptor set was obtained from an adult with an advanced solid tumor such as melanoma, head and neck, liver or kidney cancer. The CDR3 runs from the conserved cysteine through the conserved F or W. The D gene is left open where the match is weak. Not all rows give a size; the values are once, few, many and, for expanded clones, a class.

CDR3 DNA: TGTGCCATCACTGGACAGGGAAGGGACACTGAAGCTTTCTTT; CDR3 protein: CAITGQGRDTEAFF; J gene: TRBJ1-1; clone size: -; V gene: TRBV10-3; D gene: TRBD1
CDR3 DNA: TGTGCCAGTACCTCACAGGGGCGAGCTTTCTTT; CDR3 protein: CASTSQGRAFF; J gene: TRBJ1-1; clone size: few; V gene: TRBV19; D gene: TRBD1
CDR3 DNA: TGTGCCAGCAGTGGATTTTCCTATGGCTACACCTTC; CDR3 protein: CASSGFSYGYTF; J gene: TRBJ1-2; clone size: -; V gene: TRBV9; D gene: -
CDR3 DNA: TGTGCCAGCAGTTTAATCACGTCGGGTGACTATGGCTACACCTTC; CDR3 protein: CASSLITSGDYGYTF; J gene: TRBJ1-2; clone size: -; V gene: TRBV28; D gene: -
CDR3 DNA: TGTGCCAGCACGGGACTAGCGGCATCCTACAATGAGCAGTTCTTC; CDR3 protein: CASTGLAASYNEQFF; J gene: TRBJ2-1; clone size: -; V gene: TRBV7-2; D gene: TRBD2
CDR3 DNA: TGTGCCAGTAGTTTCCCCGGGACTAGCGGGGGGGCAAGGTTCGGGGAGCTGTTTTTT; CDR3 protein: CASSFPGTSGGARFGELFF; J gene: TRBJ2-2; clone size: -; V gene: TRBV19; D gene: TRBD2
CDR3 DNA: TGCGCCAGCAGCTTGGGCCAGGAAGAAGGTATGAGGCACTTC; CDR3 protein: CASSLGQEEGMRHF; J gene: TRBJ2-7; clone size: once; V gene: TRBV5-1; D gene: -
CDR3 DNA: TGTGCCAGCAGTGACTCCTTCTCGAGCGGTGCCTATAGCAATCAGCCCCAGCATTTT; CDR3 protein: CASSDSFSSGAYSNQPQHF; J gene: TRBJ1-5; clone size: -; V gene: TRBV6-4; D gene: -
CDR3 DNA: TGCAGCGTTGAAATGGAAGGGGACAGGGGGCTCACCGGGGAGCTGTTTTTT; CDR3 protein: CSVEMEGDRGLTGELFF; J gene: TRBJ2-2; clone size: -; V gene: TRBV29-1; D gene: TRBD1
CDR3 DNA: TGTGCCAGCAGCTTAGCGGGATACAGGGTGGGATCCTACGAGCAGTACTTC; CDR3 protein: CASSLAGYRVGSYEQYF; J gene: TRBJ2-7; clone size: -; V gene: TRBV7-6; D gene: -
CDR3 DNA: TGCGCCAGCAGTGAACAGGGTGGGGAGACCCAGTACTTC; CDR3 protein: CASSEQGGETQYF; J gene: TRBJ2-5; clone size: -; V gene: TRBV10-1; D gene: -
CDR3 DNA: TGTGCCAGTAGTAGGGGGTCCTACAATGAGCAGTTCTTC; CDR3 protein: CASSRGSYNEQFF; J gene: TRBJ2-1; clone size: -; V gene: TRBV19; D gene: -
CDR3 DNA: TGCGCCAGCAGTGTAAACAGGGCCTACGAGCAGTACTTC; CDR3 protein: CASSVNRAYEQYF; J gene: TRBJ2-7; clone size: -; V gene: TRBV10-2; D gene: -
CDR3 DNA: TGTGCCAGCAGGGCTAGGGGGGGCCAGGGAGAGACCCAGTACTTC; CDR3 protein: CASRARGGQGETQYF; J gene: TRBJ2-5; clone size: -; V gene: TRBV27; D gene: -
CDR3 DNA: TGCGCCAGCAGCCAAGAGCCCTCGACTAGCGGGTTCCCCTACGAGCAGTACTTC; CDR3 protein: CASSQEPSTSGFPYEQYF; J gene: TRBJ2-7; clone size: -; V gene: TRBV4-1; D gene: TRBD2
CDR3 DNA: TGTGCCACAGGGGAGACTAGCGGGAACGAGCAGTACTTC; CDR3 protein: CATGETSGNEQYF; J gene: TRBJ2-7; clone size: -; V gene: TRBV15; D gene: TRBD2
CDR3 DNA: TGCAGCGTCACGGACAGCAATGAGCAGTTCTTC; CDR3 protein: CSVTDSNEQFF; J gene: TRBJ2-1; clone size: -; V gene: TRBV29-1; D gene: -
CDR3 DNA: TGTGCCAGCAGGTTCGGGATCTCCTACGAGCAGTACTTC; CDR3 protein: CASRFGISYEQYF; J gene: TRBJ2-7; clone size: few; V gene: TRBV6-5; D gene: -
CDR3 DNA: TGTGCCAGCAGGCCCTCAGGGGGCGTGGGCTACACCTTC; CDR3 protein: CASRPSGGVGYTF; J gene: TRBJ1-2; clone size: few; V gene: TRBV6-6; D gene: TRBD1
CDR3 DNA: TGTGCCAGCAGCGTAGAAGAAGGGACATTCGGAGAGACCCAGTACTTC; CDR3 protein: CASSVEEGTFGETQYF; J gene: TRBJ2-5; clone size: -; V gene: TRBV9; D gene: -
CDR3 DNA: TGTGCCAGCAGCTTAGATTGGGGGCTCACACTGTTTTTT; CDR3 protein: CASSLDWGLTLFF; J gene: TRBJ1-4; clone size: -; V gene: TRBV11-3; D gene: -
CDR3 DNA: TGCGCCAGCAGCCAAGACCTACCAACGGCAAGCGGGGGGCCACGTAATACGCAGTATTTT; CDR3 protein: CASSQDLPTASGGPRNTQYF; J gene: TRBJ2-3; clone size: -; V gene: TRBV4-1; D gene: TRBD2
CDR3 DNA: TGTGCCAGCAGCTTAGACAGGGGGCGGTACGAGCAGTACTTC; CDR3 protein: CASSLDRGRYEQYF; J gene: TRBJ2-7; clone size: -; V gene: TRBV7-2; D gene: TRBD1
CDR3 DNA: TGTGCCAGCAGCTCAGGACAGGGCAACACCATATATTTT; CDR3 protein: CASSSGQGNTIYF; J gene: TRBJ1-3; clone size: -; V gene: TRBV5-4; D gene: TRBD1
CDR3 DNA: TGTGCCAGCAGTGAATACCCGGGACAGTATGGCTACACCTTC; CDR3 protein: CASSEYPGQYGYTF; J gene: TRBJ1-2; clone size: -; V gene: TRBV25-1; D gene: TRBD1
CDR3 DNA: TGTGCCAGCAGTCTAGCGGGGGGGTCCCAAGAGACCCAGTACTTC; CDR3 protein: CASSLAGGSQETQYF; J gene: TRBJ2-5; clone size: -; V gene: TRBV5-4; D gene: TRBD2
CDR3 DNA: TGCGCCAGCAACCCGGGACAGGGGGTAACTGAAGCTTTCTTT; CDR3 protein: CASNPGQGVTEAFF; J gene: TRBJ1-1; clone size: -; V gene: TRBV5-1; D gene: TRBD1
CDR3 DNA: TGTGCCACCTCAATGGGGGGGTTGACAGATACGCAGTATTTT; CDR3 protein: CATSMGGLTDTQYF; J gene: TRBJ2-3; clone size: -; V gene: TRBV9; D gene: TRBD2
CDR3 DNA: TGTGCCAGCAGCTTAGAGTCATTTTCCACCCCCGGGTTGGACGAGCAGTACTTC; CDR3 protein: CASSLESFSTPGLDEQYF; J gene: TRBJ2-7; clone size: -; V gene: TRBV7-8; D gene: -
CDR3 DNA: TGTGCCTCTCGGCAGGGATTGGAAGCTTTCTTT; CDR3 protein: CASRQGLEAFF; J gene: TRBJ1-1; clone size: few; V gene: TRBV30; D gene: -
CDR3 DNA: TGTGCCAGCAGTGAAAGTGCGGAGGGGGGCCCAGATACGCAGTATTTT; CDR3 protein: CASSESAEGGPDTQYF; J gene: TRBJ2-3; clone size: -; V gene: TRBV6-4; D gene: -
CDR3 DNA: TGTGCCAGCAGTTTACCACAGGGATATCCGGTCACCATATATTTT; CDR3 protein: CASSLPQGYPVTIYF; J gene: TRBJ1-3; clone size: -; V gene: TRBV28; D gene: -
CDR3 DNA: TGTGCCAGCAGTGAAGAGGGACAGAGCTCCTACGAGCAGTACTTC; CDR3 protein: CASSEEGQSSYEQYF; J gene: TRBJ2-7; clone size: once; V gene: TRBV6-1; D gene: TRBD1
CDR3 DNA: TGTGCCAGCAGCTCGGGACAGGAAAGCTCCTACGAGCAGTACTTC; CDR3 protein: CASSSGQESSYEQYF; J gene: TRBJ2-7; clone size: -; V gene: TRBV5-8; D gene: TRBD1
CDR3 DNA: TGTGCCAGCAGCTGGGGACTAGCGGGAAACCGGGGGCAGTTCTTC; CDR3 protein: CASSWGLAGNRGQFF; J gene: TRBJ2-1; clone size: -; V gene: TRBV5-6; D gene: TRBD2